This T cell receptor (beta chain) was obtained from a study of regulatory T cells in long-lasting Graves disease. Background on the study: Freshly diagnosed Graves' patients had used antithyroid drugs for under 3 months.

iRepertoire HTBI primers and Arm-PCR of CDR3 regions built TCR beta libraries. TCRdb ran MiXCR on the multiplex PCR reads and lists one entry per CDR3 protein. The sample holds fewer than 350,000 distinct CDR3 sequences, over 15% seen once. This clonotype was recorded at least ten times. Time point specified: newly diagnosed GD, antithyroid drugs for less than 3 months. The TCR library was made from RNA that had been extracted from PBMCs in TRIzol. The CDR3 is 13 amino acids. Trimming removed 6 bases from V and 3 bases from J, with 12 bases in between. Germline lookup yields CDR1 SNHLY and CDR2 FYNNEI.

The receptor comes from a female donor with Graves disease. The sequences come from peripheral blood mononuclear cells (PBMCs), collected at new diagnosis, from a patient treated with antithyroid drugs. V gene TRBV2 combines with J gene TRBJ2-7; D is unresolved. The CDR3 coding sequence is TGTGCCAGCAGAATCTTTAGCCTCTACGAGCAGTACTTC. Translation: CASRIFSLYEQYF.